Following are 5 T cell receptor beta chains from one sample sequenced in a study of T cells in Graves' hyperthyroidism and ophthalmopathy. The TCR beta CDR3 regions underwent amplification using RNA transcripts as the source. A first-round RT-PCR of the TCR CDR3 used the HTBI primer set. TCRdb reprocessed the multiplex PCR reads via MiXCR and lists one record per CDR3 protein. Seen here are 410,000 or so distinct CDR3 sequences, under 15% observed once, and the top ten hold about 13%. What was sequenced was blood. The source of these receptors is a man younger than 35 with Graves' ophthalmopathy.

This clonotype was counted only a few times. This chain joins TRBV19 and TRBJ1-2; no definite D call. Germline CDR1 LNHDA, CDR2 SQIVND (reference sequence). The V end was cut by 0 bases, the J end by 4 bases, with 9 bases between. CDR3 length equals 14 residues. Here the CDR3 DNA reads TGTGCCAGTAGTATAGAGGGTTCGCCCTATGGCTACACCTTC. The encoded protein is CASSIEGSPYGYTF.

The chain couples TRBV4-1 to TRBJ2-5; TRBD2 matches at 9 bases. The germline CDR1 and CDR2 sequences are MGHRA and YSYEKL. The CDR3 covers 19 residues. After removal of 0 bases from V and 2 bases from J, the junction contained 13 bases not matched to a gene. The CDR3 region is CASSQDLIAGAITQETQYF. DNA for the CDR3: TGCGCCAGCAGCCAAGATCTCATAGCGGGAGCAATCACTCAAGAGACCCAGTACTTC.

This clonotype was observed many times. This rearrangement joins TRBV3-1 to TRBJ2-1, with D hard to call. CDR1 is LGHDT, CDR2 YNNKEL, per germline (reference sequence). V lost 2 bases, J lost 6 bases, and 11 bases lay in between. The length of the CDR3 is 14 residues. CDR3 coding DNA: TGTGCCAGCAGCCAACCCGGGCAGGTCAATGAGCAGTTCTTC. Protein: CASSQPGQVNEQFF.

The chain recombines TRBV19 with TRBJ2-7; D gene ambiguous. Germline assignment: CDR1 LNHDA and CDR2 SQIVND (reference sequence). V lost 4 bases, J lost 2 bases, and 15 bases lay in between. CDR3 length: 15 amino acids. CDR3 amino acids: CASSKGTLGAYEQYF. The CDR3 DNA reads TGTGCCAGTAGTAAGGGAACCCTTGGTGCCTACGAGCAGTACTTC.

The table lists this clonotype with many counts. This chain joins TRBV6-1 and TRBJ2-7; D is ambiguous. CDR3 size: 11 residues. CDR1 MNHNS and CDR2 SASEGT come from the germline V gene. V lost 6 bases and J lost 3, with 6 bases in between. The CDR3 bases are TGTGCCAGCAGCCTCATCTACGAGCAGTACTTC. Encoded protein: CASSLIYEQYF.